The clone carrying this T cell receptor (beta chain) was seen a handful of times. The target antigen is unknown. Paired alpha-beta TCRs of CD8+ T cells were analyzed by expanded emulsion RT-PCR. The CDR3 is 14 amino acids. V lost 0 bases and J 2 bases, leaving 6 bases between the germline ends. Germline V lookup: CDR1 SGHRS, CDR2 YFSETQ. A second nested PCR with blocking oligonucleotides suppressed unpaired genes. MiXCR, run by TCRdb on the emulsion pairing reads, gives a single entry per CDR3 protein. The data show around 43,000 distinct CDR3 sequences, 35% to 50% seen once. The source of the sample is a study of T cell repertoires in breast cancer. Study-wide points: TCR overlap with tumor was 6.5% to 9.5% in involved nodes and 2% to 2.5% in tumor-free nodes.

The receptor's source is a pool of human donors with breast cancer or a healthy control (not recorded which). Specimen: CD8+ T cells. This rearrangement joins TRBV5-1 to TRBJ2-1, with D unresolved. Here the CDR3 reads CASSLAATYNEQFF. In nucleotides, the CDR3 is TGCGCCAGCAGCTTGGCGGCCACCTACAATGAGCAGTTCTTC.